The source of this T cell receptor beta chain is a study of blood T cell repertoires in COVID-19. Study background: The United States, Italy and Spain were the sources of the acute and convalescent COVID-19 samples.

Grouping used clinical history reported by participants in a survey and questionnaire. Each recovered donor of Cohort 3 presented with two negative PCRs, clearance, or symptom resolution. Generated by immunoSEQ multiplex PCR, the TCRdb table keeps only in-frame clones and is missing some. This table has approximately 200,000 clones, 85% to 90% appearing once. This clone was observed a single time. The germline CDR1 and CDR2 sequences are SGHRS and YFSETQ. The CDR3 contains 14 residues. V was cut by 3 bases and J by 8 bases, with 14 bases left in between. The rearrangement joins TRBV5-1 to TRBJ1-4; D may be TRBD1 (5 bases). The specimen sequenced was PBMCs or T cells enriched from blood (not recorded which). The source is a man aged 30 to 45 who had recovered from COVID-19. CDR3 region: CASSSGRVDEKLFF. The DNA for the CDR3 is TGCGCCAGCAGCTCTGGCAGGGTGGACGAAAAACTGTTTTTT.